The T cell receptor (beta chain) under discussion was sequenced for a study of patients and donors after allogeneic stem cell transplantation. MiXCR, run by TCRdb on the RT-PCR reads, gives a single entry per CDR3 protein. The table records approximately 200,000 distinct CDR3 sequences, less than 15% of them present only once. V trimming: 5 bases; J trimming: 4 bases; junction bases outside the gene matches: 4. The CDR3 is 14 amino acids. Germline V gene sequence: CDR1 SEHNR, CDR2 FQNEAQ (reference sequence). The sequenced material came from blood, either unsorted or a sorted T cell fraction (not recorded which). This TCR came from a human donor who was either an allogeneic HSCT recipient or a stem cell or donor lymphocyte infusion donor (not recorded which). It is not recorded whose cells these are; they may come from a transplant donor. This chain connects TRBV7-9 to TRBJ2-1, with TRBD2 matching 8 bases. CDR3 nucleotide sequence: TGTGCCAGCAGCGCCGGGGGGGGATACAATGAGCAGTTCTTC. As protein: CASSAGGGYNEQFF.